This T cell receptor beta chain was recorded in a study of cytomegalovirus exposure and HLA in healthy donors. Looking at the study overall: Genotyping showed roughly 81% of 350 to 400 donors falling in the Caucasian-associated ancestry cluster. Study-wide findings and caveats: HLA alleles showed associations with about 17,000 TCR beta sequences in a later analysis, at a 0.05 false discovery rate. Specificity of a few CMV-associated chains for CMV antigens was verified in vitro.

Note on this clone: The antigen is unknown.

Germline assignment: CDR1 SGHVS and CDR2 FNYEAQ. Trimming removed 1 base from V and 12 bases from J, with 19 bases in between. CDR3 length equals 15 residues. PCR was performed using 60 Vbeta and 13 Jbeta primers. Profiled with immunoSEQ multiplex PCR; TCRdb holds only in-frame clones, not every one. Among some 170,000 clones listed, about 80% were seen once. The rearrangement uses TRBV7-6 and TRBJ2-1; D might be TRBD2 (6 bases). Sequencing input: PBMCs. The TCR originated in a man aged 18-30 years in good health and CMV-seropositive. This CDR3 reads CASSLETALAARQFF. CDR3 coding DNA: TGTGCCAGCAGCTTAGAGACGGCCTTAGCGGCCAGGCAGTTCTTC.